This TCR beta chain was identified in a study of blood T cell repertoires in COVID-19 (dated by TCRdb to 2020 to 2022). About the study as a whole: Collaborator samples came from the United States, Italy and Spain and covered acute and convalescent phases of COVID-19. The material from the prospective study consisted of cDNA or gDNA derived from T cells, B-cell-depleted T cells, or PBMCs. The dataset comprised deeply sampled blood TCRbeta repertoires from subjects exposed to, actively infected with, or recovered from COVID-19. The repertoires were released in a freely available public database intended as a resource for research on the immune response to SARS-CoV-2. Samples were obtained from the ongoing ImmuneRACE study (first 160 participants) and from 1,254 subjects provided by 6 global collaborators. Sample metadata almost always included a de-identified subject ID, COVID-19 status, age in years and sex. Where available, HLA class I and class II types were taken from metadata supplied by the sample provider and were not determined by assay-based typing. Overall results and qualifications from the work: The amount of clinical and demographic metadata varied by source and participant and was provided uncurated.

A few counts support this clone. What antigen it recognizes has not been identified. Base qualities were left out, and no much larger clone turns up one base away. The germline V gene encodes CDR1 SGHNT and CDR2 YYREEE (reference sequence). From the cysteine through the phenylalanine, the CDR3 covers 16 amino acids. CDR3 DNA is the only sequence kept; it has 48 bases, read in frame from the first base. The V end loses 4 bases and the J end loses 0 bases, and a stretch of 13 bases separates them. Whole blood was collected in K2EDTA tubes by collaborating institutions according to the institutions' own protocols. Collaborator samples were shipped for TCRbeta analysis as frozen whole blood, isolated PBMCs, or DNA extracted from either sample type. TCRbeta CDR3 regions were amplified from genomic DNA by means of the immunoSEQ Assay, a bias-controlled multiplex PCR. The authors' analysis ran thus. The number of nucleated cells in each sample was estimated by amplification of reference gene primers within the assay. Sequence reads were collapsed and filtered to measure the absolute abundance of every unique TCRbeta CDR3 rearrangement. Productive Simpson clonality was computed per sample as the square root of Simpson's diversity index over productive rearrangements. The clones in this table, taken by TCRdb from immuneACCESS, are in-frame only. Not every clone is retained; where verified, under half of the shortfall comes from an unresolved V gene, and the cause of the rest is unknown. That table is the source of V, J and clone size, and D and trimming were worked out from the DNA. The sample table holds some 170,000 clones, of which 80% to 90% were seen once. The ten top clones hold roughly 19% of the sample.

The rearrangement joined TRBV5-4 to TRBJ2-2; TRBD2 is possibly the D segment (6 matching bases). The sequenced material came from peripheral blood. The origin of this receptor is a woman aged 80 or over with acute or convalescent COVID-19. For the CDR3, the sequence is CASSPRTKPNTGELFF. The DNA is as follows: TGTGCCAGCAGCCCGAGGACTAAACCGAACACCGGGGAGCTGTTTTTT.